This T cell receptor beta chain was recovered during a study of cytomegalovirus exposure and HLA in healthy donors. Broader study findings: In an earlier analysis, productive rearrangement rates for most beta V segments clustered near 87% or 30%. Later work found most CMV-associated TCR beta chains apparently HLA-restricted. The study found most TCR sequences rare, yet found some public TCRs in many donors.

Both 60 Vbeta primers and 13 Jbeta primers went into the PCR. Repertoires were generated with immunoSEQ multiplex PCR, while TCRdb's copy carries only in-frame clones and drops some. This table holds 150,000 to 200,000 clones, over 80% found once. In the case of this clone: The antigen is not known.

Trimming at V came to 6 bases and at J to 3 bases, leaving 10 bases not matched to a gene. The germline V gene encodes CDR1 KGHSH and CDR2 LQKENI. CDR3 length: 15 residues. The source material was PBMCs. The chain employs TRBV18 and TRBJ2-7; 8 positions agree with TRBD2. The sequence was obtained from a boy aged 2-9 years in good health and CMV-seronegative. CDR3 region: CASSRGGEERYEQYF. The CDR3 DNA reads TGTGCCAGCTCCCGGGGGGGAGAGGAGCGCTACGAGCAGTACTTC.